This paragraph reports one T cell receptor beta chain. Its antigen is not known. This sequence may be a read error, since a much larger clone differs from it by one base. Donors were healthy Caucasian individuals from Russia aged about 6 to 90. Each donor had roughly 10 milliliters of peripheral blood drawn. The data were taken from a study of blood T cells in healthy people across ages. Study-level findings and limits: Naive T cell percentage and TCR beta diversity correlated strongly.

A J-beta primer mix and a sample-barcoded 5' primer were used in a second PCR of roughly 6 to 11 cycles. In TCRdb, the 5' RACE reads were re-called with MiXCR into one record per CDR3 protein. This table has 350,000 to 450,000 distinct CDR3 sequences, 50% to 60% appearing once. Sequences were obtained from blood. The sequence came from a man aged 55 to 70 in good health.

Here the CDR3 reads CSARGGSNEQFF. The CDR3 DNA follows: TGCAGTGCTAGGGGGGGGTCCAATGAGCAGTTCTTC. J is TRBJ2-1 and V is TRBV20-1, with 7 bases matching TRBD2. Unmatched junction bases numbered 2, after V lost 3 bases and J lost 6 bases. This CDR3 spans 12 amino acids. Germline-derived CDR1 and CDR2 are DFQATT and SNEGSKA (reference sequence).